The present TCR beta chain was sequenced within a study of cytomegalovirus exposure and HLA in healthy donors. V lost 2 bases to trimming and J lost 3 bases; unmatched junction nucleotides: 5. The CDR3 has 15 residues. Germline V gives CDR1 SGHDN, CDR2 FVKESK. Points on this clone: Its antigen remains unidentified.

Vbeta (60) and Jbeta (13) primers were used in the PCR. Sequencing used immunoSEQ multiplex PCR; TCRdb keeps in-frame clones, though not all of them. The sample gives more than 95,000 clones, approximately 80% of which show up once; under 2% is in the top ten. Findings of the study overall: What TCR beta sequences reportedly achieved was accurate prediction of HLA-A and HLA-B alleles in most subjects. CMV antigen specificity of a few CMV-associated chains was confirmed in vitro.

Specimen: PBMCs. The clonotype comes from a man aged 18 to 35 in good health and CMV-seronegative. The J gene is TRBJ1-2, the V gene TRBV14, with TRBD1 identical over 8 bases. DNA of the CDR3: TGTGCCAGCAGCCAACTCGGGACAGGAGACTATGGCTACACCTTC. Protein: CASSQLGTGDYGYTF. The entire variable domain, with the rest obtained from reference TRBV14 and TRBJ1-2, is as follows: EAGVTQFPSHSVIEKGQTVTLRCDPISGHDNLYWYRRVMGKEIKFLLHFVKESKQDESGMPNNRFLAERTGGTYSTLKVQPAELEDSGVYFCASSQLGTGDYGYTFGSGTRLTVV.